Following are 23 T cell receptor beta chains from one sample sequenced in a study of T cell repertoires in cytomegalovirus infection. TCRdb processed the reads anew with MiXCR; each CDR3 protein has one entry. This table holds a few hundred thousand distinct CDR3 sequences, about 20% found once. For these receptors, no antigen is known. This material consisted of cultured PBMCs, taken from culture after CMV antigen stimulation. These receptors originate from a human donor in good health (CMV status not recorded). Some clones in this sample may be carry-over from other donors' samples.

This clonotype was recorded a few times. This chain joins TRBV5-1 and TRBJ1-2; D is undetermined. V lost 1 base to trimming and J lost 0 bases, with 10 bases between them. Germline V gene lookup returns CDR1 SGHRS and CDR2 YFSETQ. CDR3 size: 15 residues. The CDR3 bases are TGCGCCAGCAGCTTGCTCCTAGCTGCTAACTATGGCTACACCTTC. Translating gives CASSLLLAANYGYTF.

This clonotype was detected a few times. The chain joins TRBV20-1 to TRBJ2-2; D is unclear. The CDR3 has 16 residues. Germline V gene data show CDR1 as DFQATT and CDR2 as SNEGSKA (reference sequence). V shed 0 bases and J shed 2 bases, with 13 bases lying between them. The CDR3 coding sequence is TGCAGTGCTAGAGATCCTTCCGGCAGTAACACCGGGGAGCTGTTTTTT. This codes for CSARDPSGSNTGELFF.

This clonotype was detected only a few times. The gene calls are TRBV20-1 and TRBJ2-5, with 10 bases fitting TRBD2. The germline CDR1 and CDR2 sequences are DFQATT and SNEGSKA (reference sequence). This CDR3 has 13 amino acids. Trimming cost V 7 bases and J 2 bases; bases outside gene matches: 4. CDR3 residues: CSVTSGDQETQYF. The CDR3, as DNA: TGCAGTGTCACTAGCGGGGATCAAGAGACCCAGTACTTC.

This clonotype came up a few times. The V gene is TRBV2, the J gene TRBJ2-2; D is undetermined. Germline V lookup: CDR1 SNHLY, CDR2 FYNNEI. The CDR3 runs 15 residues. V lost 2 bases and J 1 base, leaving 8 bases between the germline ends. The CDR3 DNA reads TGTGCCAGCAGTGAATTAGAAGGGAACACCGGGGAGCTGTTTTTT. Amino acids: CASSELEGNTGELFF.

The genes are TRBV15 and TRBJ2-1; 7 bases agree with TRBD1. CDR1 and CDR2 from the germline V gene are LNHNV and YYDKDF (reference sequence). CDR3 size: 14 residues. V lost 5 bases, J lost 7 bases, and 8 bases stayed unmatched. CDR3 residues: CATSLTGSRNEQFF. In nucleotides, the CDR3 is TGTGCCACCAGCCTGACAGGGAGTCGAAATGAGCAGTTCTTC.

This CDR3 is CSVEDGSGTGQYV. The CDR3 DNA is TGCAGCGTTGAAGACGGATCCGGGACAGGGCAGTACGTC. The gene calls are TRBV29-1 and TRBJ2-7, with 8 bases aligning to TRBD1. Germline V lookup: CDR1 SQVTM, CDR2 ANQGSEA. The CDR3 is made up of 13 amino acids. With V trimmed by 0 bases and J by 9 bases, 7 bases remained unmatched.

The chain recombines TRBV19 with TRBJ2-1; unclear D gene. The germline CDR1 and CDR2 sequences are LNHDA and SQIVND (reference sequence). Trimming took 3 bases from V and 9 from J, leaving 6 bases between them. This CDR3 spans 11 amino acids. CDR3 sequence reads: CASSMWGEQFF. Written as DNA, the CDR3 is TGTGCCAGTAGTATGTGGGGTGAGCAGTTCTTC.

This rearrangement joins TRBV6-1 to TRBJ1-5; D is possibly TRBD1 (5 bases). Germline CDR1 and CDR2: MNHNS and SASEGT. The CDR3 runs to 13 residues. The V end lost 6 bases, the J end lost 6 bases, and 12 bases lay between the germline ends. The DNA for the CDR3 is TGTGCCAGCAGACCAACCGGGACTCAGCCCCAGCATTTT. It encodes CASRPTGTQPQHF.

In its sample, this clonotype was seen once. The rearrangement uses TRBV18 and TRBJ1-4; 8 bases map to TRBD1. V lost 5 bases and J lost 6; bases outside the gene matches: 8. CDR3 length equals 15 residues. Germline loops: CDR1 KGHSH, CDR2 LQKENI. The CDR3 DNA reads TGTGCCAGCTCAGGGCCGGGACAGGAGGATGAAAAACTGTTTTTT. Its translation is CASSGPGQEDEKLFF. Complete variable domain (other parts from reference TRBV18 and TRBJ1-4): NAGVMQNPRHLVRRRGQEARLRCSPMKGHSHVYWYRQLPEEGLKFMVYLQKENIIDESGMPKERFSAEFPKEGPSILRIQQVVRGDSAAYFCASSGPGQEDEKLFFGSGTQLSVL.

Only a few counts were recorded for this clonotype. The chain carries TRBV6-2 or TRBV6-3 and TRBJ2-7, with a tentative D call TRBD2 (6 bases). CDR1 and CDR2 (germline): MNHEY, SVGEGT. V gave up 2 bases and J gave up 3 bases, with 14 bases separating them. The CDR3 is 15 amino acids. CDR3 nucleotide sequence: TGTGCCAGCAGTTACAAGGACTACCCCTTCTACGAGCAGTACTTC. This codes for CASSYKDYPFYEQYF.

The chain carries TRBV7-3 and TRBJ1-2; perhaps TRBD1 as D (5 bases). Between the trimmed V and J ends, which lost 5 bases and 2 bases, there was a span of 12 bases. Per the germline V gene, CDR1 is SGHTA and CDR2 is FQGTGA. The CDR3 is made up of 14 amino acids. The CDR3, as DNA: TGTGCCAGCAGCCCCGGGGGGGTAAACTATGGCTACACCTTC. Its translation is CASSPGGVNYGYTF. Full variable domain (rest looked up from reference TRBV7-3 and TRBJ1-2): GAGVSQTPSNKVTEKGKYVELRCDPISGHTALYWYRQSLGQGPEFLIYFQGTGAADDSGLPNDRFFAVRPEGSVSTLKIQRTERGDSAVYLCASSPGGVNYGYTFGSGTRLTVV.

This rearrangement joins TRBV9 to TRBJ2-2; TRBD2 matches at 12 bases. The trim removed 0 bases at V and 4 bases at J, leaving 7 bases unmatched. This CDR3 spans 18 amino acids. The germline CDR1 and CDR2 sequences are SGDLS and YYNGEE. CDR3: CASSVAPSGRGITGELFF. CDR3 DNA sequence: TGTGCCAGCAGCGTAGCCCCTAGCGGGAGGGGGATCACCGGGGAGCTGTTTTTT.

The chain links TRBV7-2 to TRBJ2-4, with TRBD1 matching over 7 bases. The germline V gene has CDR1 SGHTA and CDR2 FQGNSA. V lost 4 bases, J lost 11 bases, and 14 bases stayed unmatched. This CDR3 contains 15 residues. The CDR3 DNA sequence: TGTGCCAGCAGCTCAGCACGTCCCGGGACAGCTTTTCAGTACTTC. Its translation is CASSSARPGTAFQYF.

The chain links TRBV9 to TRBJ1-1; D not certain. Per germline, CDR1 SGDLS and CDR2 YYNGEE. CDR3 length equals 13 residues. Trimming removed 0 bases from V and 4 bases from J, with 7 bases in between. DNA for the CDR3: TGTGCCAGCAGCGTAGCCCCTAGCACTGAAGCTTTCTTT. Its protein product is CASSVAPSTEAFF.

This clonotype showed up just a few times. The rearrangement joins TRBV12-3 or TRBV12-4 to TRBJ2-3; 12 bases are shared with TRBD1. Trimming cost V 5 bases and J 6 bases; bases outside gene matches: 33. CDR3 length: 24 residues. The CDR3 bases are TGTGCCAGCAGTCTACAGGATCCCGGGTCTTCGGGACAGGGGGCCTCAACGGCCTACGATACGCAGTATTTT. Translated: CASSLQDPGSSGQGASTAYDTQYF.

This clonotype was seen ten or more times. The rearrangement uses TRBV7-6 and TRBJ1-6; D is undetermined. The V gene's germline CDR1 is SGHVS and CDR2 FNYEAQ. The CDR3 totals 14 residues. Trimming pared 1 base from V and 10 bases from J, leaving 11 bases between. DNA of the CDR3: TGTGCCAGCAGCTTAGTTGGGGAAGGATCACCCCTCCACTTT. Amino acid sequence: CASSLVGEGSPLHF.

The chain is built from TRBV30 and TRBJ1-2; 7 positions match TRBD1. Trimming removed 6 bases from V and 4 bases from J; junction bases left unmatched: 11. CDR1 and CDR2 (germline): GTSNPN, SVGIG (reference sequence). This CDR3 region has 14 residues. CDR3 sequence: CACLRGILGYGYTF. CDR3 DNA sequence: TGTGCCTGCCTCAGGGGGATATTGGGCTATGGCTACACCTTC.

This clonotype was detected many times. Here the CDR3 DNA reads TGCAGTGCTAGAGGGGCCCCTTATCAGCCCCAGCATTTT. It translates to CSARGAPYQPQHF. The chain combines TRBV20-1 with TRBJ1-5; D gene unclear. There are 13 residues in the CDR3. Germline values: CDR1 DFQATT, CDR2 SNEGSKA (reference sequence). Deletions cut 1 base from V and 5 bases from J, with 9 bases between.

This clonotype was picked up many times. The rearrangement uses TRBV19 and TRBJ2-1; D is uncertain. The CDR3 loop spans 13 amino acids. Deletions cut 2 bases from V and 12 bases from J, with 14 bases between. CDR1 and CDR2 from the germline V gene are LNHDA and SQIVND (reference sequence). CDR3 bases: TGTGCCAGTAGTATACCTGGCCAAAAGGGGCAGTTCTTC. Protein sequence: CASSIPGQKGQFF.

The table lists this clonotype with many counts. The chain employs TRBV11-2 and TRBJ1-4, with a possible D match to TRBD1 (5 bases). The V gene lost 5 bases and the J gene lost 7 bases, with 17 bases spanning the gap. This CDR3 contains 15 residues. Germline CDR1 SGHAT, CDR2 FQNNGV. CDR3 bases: TGTGCCAGCAGCGGGGGTCCCCCGTCGAGTGAAAAACTGTTTTTT. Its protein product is CASSGGPPSSEKLFF.

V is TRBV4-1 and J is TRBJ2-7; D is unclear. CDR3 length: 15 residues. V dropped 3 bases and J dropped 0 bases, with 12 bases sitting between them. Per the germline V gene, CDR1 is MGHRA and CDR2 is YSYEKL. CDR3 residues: CASSHISPNSYEQYF. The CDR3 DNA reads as TGCGCCAGCAGCCATATCTCTCCAAACTCCTACGAGCAGTACTTC.

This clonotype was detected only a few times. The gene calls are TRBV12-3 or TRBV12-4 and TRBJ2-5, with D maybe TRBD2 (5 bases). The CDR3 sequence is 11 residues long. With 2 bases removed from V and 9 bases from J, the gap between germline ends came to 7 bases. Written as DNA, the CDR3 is TGTGCCAGCAGTTTACGGGAACCCCAGTACTTC. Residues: CASSLREPQYF.

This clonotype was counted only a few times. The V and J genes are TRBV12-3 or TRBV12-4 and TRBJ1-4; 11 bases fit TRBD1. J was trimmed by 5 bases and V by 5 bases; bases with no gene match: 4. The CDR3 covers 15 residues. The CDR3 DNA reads TGTGCCAGCAGTCCGCGGGACAGGGGGAATGAAAAACTGTTTTTT. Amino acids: CASSPRDRGNEKLFF.